The 5 T cell receptor beta chains below were found in one sample sequenced in a study of blood T cell repertoires in COVID-19. Method: immunoSEQ multiplex PCR; TCRdb's copy keeps in-frame clones and lacks some. The table includes more than 65,000 clones, roughly 84% detected once. Sequenced sample: peripheral blood. The origin of the receptors is a middle-aged man with acute or convalescent COVID-19.

The genes are TRBV2 and TRBJ2-7, with 9 positions matching TRBD1. The trim removed 10 bases at V and 2 bases at J, leaving 6 bases unmatched. The length of the CDR3 is 13 residues. The V gene's germline CDR1 is SNHLY and CDR2 FYNNEI. CDR3 in amino acids: CANTGTGPYEQYF. Written as DNA, the CDR3 is TGTGCCAACACCGGGACAGGGCCCTACGAGCAGTACTTC.

The V gene is TRBV7-6, the J gene TRBJ2-3, with D perhaps matching TRBD1 (5 bases). Germline values: CDR1 SGHVS, CDR2 FNYEAQ. V was pared by 5 bases and J by 8 bases, with 20 bases between. The CDR3 has 15 residues. For the CDR3, the DNA is TGTGCCAGCAGCACATCACCAATCCAGGGTAGTACGCAGTATTTT. Amino acids: CASSTSPIQGSTQYF.

The genes are TRBV7-2 and TRBJ2-7; D remains ambiguous. Germline V gene lookup returns CDR1 SGHTA and CDR2 FQGNSA. V gave up 5 bases and J gave up 0 bases, with 8 bases separating them. CDR3 length: 13 residues. CDR3 DNA sequence: TGTGCCAGCAGCCAACAAAGCTCCTACGAGCAGTACTTC. Translated, it gives CASSQQSSYEQYF.

The chain uses TRBV3-1 (or the pseudogene TRBV3-2) and TRBJ2-7; 8 positions match TRBD1. The V gene's germline CDR1 is LGHDT and CDR2 YNNKEL (reference sequence). Germline trimming cut 5 bases from V and 6 bases from J; bases unmatched to any gene: 6. The CDR3 has 13 residues. The CDR3, as DNA: TGTGCCAGCAGCACATATACAGGGGGCGAGCAGTACTTC. Translation: CASSTYTGGEQYF.

The DNA for the CDR3 is TGTGCCAGCTCACCTGGGGAACAGGGGGGCCGGCATTTT. Its protein is CASSPGEQGGRHF. V and J are TRBV18 and TRBJ1-5, with TRBD1 matching over 8 bases. Germline CDR1 reads KGHSH; CDR2 reads LQKENI. Trimming took 3 bases from V and 15 from J; bases not matched to a gene: 10. The CDR3 covers 13 residues.